The 18 T cell receptor beta chains presented below share a single source sample, sequenced in a study of OX40 agonist ivuxolimab in advanced cancers. Here immunoSEQ multiplex PCR was the method, and the copy in TCRdb shows in-frame clones only, minus some. The data contain 55,000 to 65,000 clones, approximately 80% of them singletons. Here the sequenced sample was CD4+ or CD8+ T cells sorted from blood, taken in a trial of the OX40 agonist ivuxolimab. The receptors were sampled from an adult with an advanced solid tumor such as melanoma, head and neck, liver or kidney cancer.

The rearrangement joins TRBV6-5 to TRBJ2-7, with D unresolved. CDR1 MNHEY and CDR2 SVGAGI come from the germline V gene. CDR3 length: 13 amino acids. The CDR3 loop reads CVTRLPSSYEQYF. The CDR3 region has the DNA TGTGTCACAAGGCTTCCGAGCTCCTACGAGCAGTACTTC.

The V and J genes are TRBV9 and TRBJ2-7; 7 bases agree with TRBD2. The CDR3 sequence is 13 residues long. V dropped 0 bases and J dropped 6; count of bases not matched to a gene: 3. CDR1 and CDR2 from the germline V gene are SGDLS and YYNGEE. The CDR3 spells CASSVAPGGEQYF. In DNA, the CDR3 is TGTGCCAGCAGCGTAGCTCCGGGGGGCGAGCAGTACTTC.

This clone was detected a few times. The chain uses TRBV5-5 and TRBJ2-3; TRBD1 aligns across 9 bases. Germline V gene lookup returns CDR1 SGHKS and CDR2 YYEKEE (reference sequence). The CDR3 sequence is 14 residues long. After removal of 2 bases from V and 3 bases from J, the junction contained 1 base not matched to a gene. The CDR3 DNA sequence: TGTGCCAGCAGCTTTGACAGGGGGACAGATACGCAGTATTTT. It specifies CASSFDRGTDTQYF. Together with reference TRBV5-5 and TRBJ2-3, the CDR3 gives the full variable domain: DAGVTQSPTHLIKTRGQQVTLRCSPISGHKSVSWYQQVLGQGPQFIFQYYEKEERGRGNFPDRFSARQFPNYSSELNVNALLLGDSALYLCASSFDRGTDTQYFGPGTRLTVL.

CDR3 residues: CASSLGVPDTQYF. The CDR3 region has the DNA TGTGCCAGCAGCTTAGGGGTCCCCGATACGCAGTATTTT. J is TRBJ2-3 and V is TRBV7-2; no firm D call. The germline V gene encodes CDR1 SGHTA and CDR2 FQGNSA. V lost 1 base and J 6 bases, leaving 8 bases between the germline ends. The CDR3 spans 13 residues.

The V call is TRBV2, the J call TRBJ2-5; D unclear. The CDR3 contains 11 residues. Germline values: CDR1 SNHLY, CDR2 FYNNEI. The ends were cut back, 3 bases at V and 5 bases at J, with 4 bases in the middle. The CDR3 is CASSDWETQYF. The DNA for the CDR3 is TGTGCCAGCAGTGATTGGGAGACCCAGTACTTC.

DNA for the CDR3: TGCGCCAGCAGCTTGGCCGGGGACGGTTTCTCCTACGAGCAGTACTTC. Translating gives CASSLAGDGFSYEQYF. The rearrangement uses TRBV5-1 and TRBJ2-7; D tentatively reads TRBD1 or TRBD2 (5 bases each). CDR3 length equals 16 residues. Trimming removed 0 bases at V and 0 bases at J, with 13 bases between. Germline V gives CDR1 SGHRS, CDR2 YFSETQ.

This clone showed up just a few times. This chain uses TRBV7-9 with TRBJ2-1; 7 bases are a match to TRBD1. J lost 7 bases, V lost 1 base, and 7 bases had no gene match. Germline V gene data show CDR1 as SEHNR and CDR2 as FQNEAQ (reference sequence). The CDR3 has 15 amino acids. CDR3 in amino acids: CASSLDGYRGNEQFF. In DNA form, the CDR3 reads TGTGCCAGCAGCTTAGACGGGTACAGGGGAAATGAGCAGTTCTTC.

The rearrangement uses TRBV11-2 and TRBJ2-7, with D possibly being TRBD1 (6 bases). With 3 bases removed from V and 3 bases from J, the gap between germline ends came to 12 bases. Per the germline V gene, CDR1 is SGHAT and CDR2 is FQNNGV. The CDR3 has 14 residues. The CDR3 sequence is CASSFGTTYYEQYF. The CDR3 nucleotides read TGTGCCAGCAGCTTCGGGACAACCTACTACGAGCAGTACTTC.

The J gene is TRBJ2-1, the V gene TRBV20-1; D is ambiguous. Trimming left V 6 bases short and J 9 bases short, with 12 bases between. This CDR3 is built from 11 residues. Germline V CDR1 and CDR2: DFQATT, SNEGSKA (reference sequence). The CDR3 DNA is TGCAGTGCAAGGCAAGCTGGTGAGCAGTTCTTC. Protein: CSARQAGEQFF.

The chain carries TRBV5-6 and TRBJ2-6, with D possibly being TRBD1 (5 bases). This CDR3 has 15 amino acids. Germline CDR1 is SGHDT and CDR2 is YYEEEE. V dropped 3 bases and J dropped 4 bases, with 11 bases sitting between them. CDR3 nucleotides: TGTGCCAGCAGCTCGCAGGGAAAAGGGGCCAACGTCCTGACTTTC. It codes for CASSSQGKGANVLTF.

The genes are TRBV11-2 and TRBJ1-1; perhaps TRBD1 as D (6 bases). The germline gives CDR1 SGHAT, CDR2 FQNNGV. Trimming removed 2 bases at V and 1 base at J, with 11 bases between. The CDR3 loop spans 15 amino acids. CDR3 nucleotide sequence: TGTGCCAGCAGCTTAATGGGGGGCAAGAACACTGAAGCTTTCTTT. Amino acid sequence: CASSLMGGKNTEAFF.

This clone turned up a few times. The chain joins TRBV4-2 to TRBJ2-5; unclear D gene. The V gene's germline CDR1 is LGHNA and CDR2 YNFKEQ. The CDR3 totals 13 residues. V lost 3 bases and J 7 bases, leaving 12 bases between the germline ends. The CDR3 here is CASSHRDGMTQYF. As DNA, the CDR3 is TGTGCCAGCAGCCACCGAGACGGAATGACCCAGTACTTC.

By proportion, this clone is medium-sized (0.01 to 0.1%). This chain links TRBV7-2 with TRBJ1-3, with D possibly matching TRBD1 (5 bases). Germline values: CDR1 SGHTA, CDR2 FQGNSA. This CDR3 contains 14 residues. Trimming shortened V by 5 bases and J by 0 bases, and 8 bases separated the two germline ends. Here the CDR3 reads CASSPGGSGNTIYF. The DNA for the CDR3 is TGTGCCAGCAGCCCCGGGGGCTCTGGAAACACCATATATTTT.

This clone was seen a handful of times. This chain joins TRBV7-8 and TRBJ1-2; D is ambiguous. Trimming took off 5 bases at V and 8 bases at J, with 18 bases between the two ends. The CDR3 spans 14 residues. The germline gives CDR1 SGHVS, CDR2 FQNEAQ. CDR3 sequence: CASSPRLVRAGYTF. The CDR3 DNA sequence: TGTGCCAGCAGCCCCCGGCTGGTCCGGGCGGGCTACACCTTC. The entire variable domain, with the rest obtained from reference TRBV7-8 and TRBJ1-2, is as follows: GAGVSQSPRYKVAKRGQDVALRCDPISGHVSLFWYQQALGQGPEFLTYFQNEAQLDKSGLPSDRFFAERPEGSVSTLKIQRTQQEDSAVYLCASSPRLVRAGYTFGSGTRLTVV.

The rearrangement uses TRBV11-2 and TRBJ1-2, with TRBD1 as a possible D gene (5 bases). Germline values: CDR1 SGHAT, CDR2 FQNNGV. This CDR3 is built from 15 residues. Between the trimmed V and J ends, which lost 1 base and 4 bases, there was a span of 13 bases. CDR3 sequence (DNA): TGTGCCAGCAGCTTAGCCGGCGGGGGAGTCTATGGCTACACCTTC. Its translation is CASSLAGGGVYGYTF. Variable domain in full (rest from reference TRBV11-2 and TRBJ1-2): EAGVAQSPRYKIIEKRQSVAFWCNPISGHATLYWYQQILGQGPKLLIQFQNNGVVDDSQLPKDRFSAERLKGVDSTLKIQPAKLEDSAVYLCASSLAGGGVYGYTFGSGTRLTVV.

The chain combines TRBV6-1 with TRBJ2-7; TRBD1 matches at 7 bases. V was clipped by 6 bases and J by 0 bases; unmatched bases: 8. CDR3 length: 15 residues. Germline-derived CDR1 and CDR2 are MNHNS and SASEGT. The CDR3 nucleotides read TGTGCCAGCAGGTTTATGGGACAGACCTCCTACGAGCAGTACTTC. This gives the protein CASRFMGQTSYEQYF.

The rearrangement joins TRBV18 to TRBJ2-1; 10 nucleotides align to TRBD2. The CDR3 is 15 amino acids. The ends lost 6 bases at V and 9 bases at J; junction bases unmatched: 11. The germline CDR1 and CDR2 sequences are KGHSH and LQKENI. The CDR3 loop reads CASSARLAGGGEQFF. For the CDR3, the DNA is TGTGCCAGCTCCGCGAGACTAGCGGGCGGTGGTGAGCAGTTCTTC.

The chain combines TRBV6-1 with TRBJ1-6; D gene unclear. Between the trimmed V and J ends, which lost 2 bases and 9 bases, there was a span of 8 bases. Germline V CDR1 and CDR2: MNHNS, SASEGT. This CDR3 is 13 amino acids long. In DNA, the CDR3 is TGTGCCAGCAGTGAATTCCGGGTTTCACCCCTCCACTTT. It codes for CASSEFRVSPLHF.